The rows below give T cell receptor beta chains drawn from one sample of a study of OX40 agonist ivuxolimab in advanced cancers. Using immunoSEQ multiplex PCR, the repertoire was profiled, and TCRdb retains in-frame clones only, with some absent. This sample yields some 23,000 clones, of which more than 75% are seen a single time; roughly 50% belongs to the top ten. This material consisted of CD4+ or CD8+ T cells sorted from blood, taken in a trial of the OX40 agonist ivuxolimab. The receptors originated from an adult with an advanced solid tumor such as melanoma, head and neck, liver or kidney cancer. The conserved cysteine and the conserved F or W are not part of the CDR3 here. Clone size is given for some rows only: seen once, a few or many times, or a class if the clone is expanded.

>TRBV7-9|TRBJ2-5|.
ASSSQGEAGGKKTQY
>TRBV2|TRBJ2-7|.
AIEKTGSFYEQY
>TRBV19|TRBJ2-2|.
ASSIGTVGTGELF
>TRBV15|TRBJ2-1|.
ATGDPGNKPYNEQF
>TRBV4-1|TRBJ1-2|few
ASSQVPAGIVRGYT
>TRBV15|TRBJ1-4|once
ATRRDSHNEKLF
>TRBV30|TRBJ1-2|.
AWRTGVANYGYT
>TRBV9|TRBJ2-7|few
ASSVTDRADEQY
>TRBV7-9|TRBJ1-5|.
ASSFWTGRQPQH
>TRBV14|TRBJ2-3|few
ASSQDLLAGGPETDTQY
>TRBV28|TRBJ1-5|.
ASTRQGNQPQH
>TRBV11-3|TRBJ2-3|.
ASSLKPGWKDTQY
>TRBV6-5|TRBJ1-6|.
ASRQGMNSPLH
>TRBV21-1|TRBJ1-1|.
ASVGGEGEAF
>TRBV11-3|TRBJ2-5|.
ASSNEDDRRKSTQY
>TRBV11-2|TRBJ2-5|.
ASSSLIGGPLGETQY
>TRBV11-3|TRBJ2-3|.
ASSLDPYTQY
>TRBV19|TRBJ1-5|.
ASSAYRANQPQH
>TRBV2|TRBJ2-5|.
ATLAVQETQY
>TRBV27|TRBJ2-2|once
ASSLSPFPGELF
>TRBV30|TRBJ1-5|.
AWARDRGGNQPQH
>TRBV27|TRBJ2-7|.
ASSLDPLAGGYEQY
>TRBV5-1|TRBJ2-1|.
ASSLDAGGYNEQF
>TRBV13|TRBJ2-7|.
ASSQARGAPHYEQY